This paragraph covers one T cell receptor beta chain sequence. The antigen it binds to is not known. Base quality data are lacking; no much larger clone is found one base away. This entry belongs to a study of T cells in localized non-small cell lung cancer (TCRdb year 2020). In the study overall: T cell repertoires of 200 to 300 early-stage NSCLC patients were analyzed, with tumors being compared against uninvolved tumor-adjacent lungs. All 240 or so NSCLC patients in the cohort were treatment-naive and had localized lung tumors that were resected. Of the NSCLC patients, 129 were male and roughly 100 were female, and the mean age was about 69 years. Overall study results and their limits: Higher blood T cell density associated with longer overall survival, while higher adjacent-lung clonality associated with shorter survival. Because multi-region tumor sequencing was not done, intratumor heterogeneity could not be ruled out. A median of 57 of the top 100 tumor clones were detected in paired uninvolved adjacent lung, and around 30 of these tumor clones were also found among the top 100 clones of the paired uninvolved adjacent lung. Because of the exploratory design, TCR variables were selected using unadjusted p-values without false-discovery rate correction. The highest T cell clonality was observed in uninvolved tumor-adjacent lung, where clonality exceeded that of tumor, suggesting that antigenic responses were more focused in uninvolved tumor-adjacent lung.

At diagnosis, tumor, uninvolved tumor-adjacent lung and peripheral blood were collected and then preserved as a mix of FFPE and fresh-frozen material. Blood samples were analyzed as peripheral blood mononuclear cells for TCR repertoire profiling. The V end loses 0 bases and the J end loses 0 bases, and a stretch of 13 bases separates them. The CDR3 starts with the cysteine, ends with the phenylalanine, and has 16 residues. The entry retains the CDR3 DNA only, 48 bases that are in frame from base 1. CDR1 and CDR2, looked up from the germline V gene, are SGHTS and YDEGEE. The immunoSEQ Assay was used to sequence TCR beta CDR3 regions from DNA. The published analysis was carried out like this. To compute T cell density, TCR beta template counts were normalized to usable DNA, which was estimated by amplifying housekeeping genes. The preseqR package was used to estimate richness by extrapolating to 400,000 templates for PBMC samples and to 120,000 templates for tissue samples. Clonality was taken to be one minus Pielou's evenness. To identify tissue-enriched TCRs, differential abundance testing was run on productive amino-acid clonotypes with a minimum total count of 5 and an alpha of 0.1. The Jaccard Index and the Morisita Overlap Index were used to measure repertoire overlap between compartments. TCR beta CDR3s were clustered by GLIPH together with public tetramer-defined viral CDR3s, and at least three viral sequences plus V-gene enrichment were required for viral motifs. TCRdb limited this immuneACCESS table to in-frame rearrangements with V and J called. A share of clones is missing; checked studies link under half to unresolved V genes, and the rest is unexplained. That table furnishes V, J and clone size, whereas the DNA furnished D and trimming. The sample includes about 46,000 clones, with about 86% observed a single time. The ten top clones hold 17% of the sample.

This clonotype originated in a man between 40 and 70 years old with stage III lung adenocarcinoma. The material sequenced was peripheral blood mononuclear cells, taken before any cancer treatment. The rearranged chain carries TRBV5-8 and TRBJ2-7, with an unclear D gene assignment. CDR3 region: CASSLGPGPHSYEQYF. The sequence in DNA is TGTGCCAGCAGCTTGGGGCCAGGACCGCACTCCTACGAGCAGTACTTC.